This TCR beta chain stems from a study of identical twins. In regard to this clonotype: Its specificity is not known.

A universal primer site was added by template switching, and unique molecular identifiers were carried by the cDNA. TCRdb re-derived calls from the 5' RACE reads in MiXCR, one entry per CDR3 protein. This sample yields a few hundred thousand distinct CDR3 sequences, of which about 12% are seen a single time; about 4% belongs to the top ten. The trim removed 1 base at V and 6 bases at J, leaving 3 bases unmatched. This CDR3 has 15 amino acids. Per the germline V gene, CDR1 is SEHNR and CDR2 is FQNEAQ (reference sequence). Study results and caveats: Fewer insertions were carried by abundant cord blood beta clonotypes, but none was seen in memory repertoires. The authors noted that invariant MAIT and iNKT cells could partly confound zero-insertion analyses.

The data also belong to a second study, concerning yellow fever vaccine responses in identical twins.

This clonotype originated in a woman aged 18 to 35 in good health. The source material was memory (CD45RO+) T cells sorted from blood. The rearrangement links TRBV7-9 to TRBJ1-6; 7 positions agree with TRBD1. The CDR3 spells CASSLGTGVNSPLHF. The CDR3 region has the DNA TGTGCCAGCAGCTTAGGAACAGGGGTTAATTCACCCCTCCACTTT.